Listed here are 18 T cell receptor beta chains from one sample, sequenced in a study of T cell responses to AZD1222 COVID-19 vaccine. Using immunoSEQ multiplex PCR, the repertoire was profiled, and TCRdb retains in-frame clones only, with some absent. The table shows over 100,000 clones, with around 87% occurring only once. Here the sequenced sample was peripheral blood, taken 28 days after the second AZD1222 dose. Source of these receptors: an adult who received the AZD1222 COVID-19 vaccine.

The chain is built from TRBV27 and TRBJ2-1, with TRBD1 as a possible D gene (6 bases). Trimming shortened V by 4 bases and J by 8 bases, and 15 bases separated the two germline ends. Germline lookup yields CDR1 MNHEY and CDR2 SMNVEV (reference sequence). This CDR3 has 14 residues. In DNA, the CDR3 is TGTGCCAGCAGTTCCCGGACAGTTACCCATGAGCAGTTCTTC. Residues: CASSSRTVTHEQFF.

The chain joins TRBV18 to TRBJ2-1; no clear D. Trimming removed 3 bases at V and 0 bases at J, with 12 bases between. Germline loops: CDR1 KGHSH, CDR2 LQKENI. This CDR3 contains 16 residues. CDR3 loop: CASSPMNSRSYNEQFF. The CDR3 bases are TGTGCCAGCTCACCGATGAACAGCCGCTCCTACAATGAGCAGTTCTTC.

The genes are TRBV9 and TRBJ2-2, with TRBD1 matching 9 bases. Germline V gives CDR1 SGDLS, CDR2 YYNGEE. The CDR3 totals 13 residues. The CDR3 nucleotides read TGTGCGTCGGGACAGGGGAACACCGGGGAGCTGTTTTTT. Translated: CASGQGNTGELFF.

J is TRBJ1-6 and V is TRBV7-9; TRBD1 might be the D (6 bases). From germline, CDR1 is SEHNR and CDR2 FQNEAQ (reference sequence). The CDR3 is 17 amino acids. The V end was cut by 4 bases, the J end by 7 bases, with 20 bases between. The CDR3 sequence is CASSSPRSHRGNSPLHF. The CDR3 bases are TGTGCCAGCAGCTCCCCCCGGTCCCATAGGGGGAATTCACCCCTCCACTTT. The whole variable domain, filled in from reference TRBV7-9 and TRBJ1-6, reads DTGVSQNPRHKITKRGQNVTFRCDPISEHNRLYWYRQTLGQGPEFLTYFQNEAQLEKSRLLSDRFSAERPKGSFSTLEIQRTEQGDSAMYLCASSSPRSHRGNSPLHFGNGTRLTVT.

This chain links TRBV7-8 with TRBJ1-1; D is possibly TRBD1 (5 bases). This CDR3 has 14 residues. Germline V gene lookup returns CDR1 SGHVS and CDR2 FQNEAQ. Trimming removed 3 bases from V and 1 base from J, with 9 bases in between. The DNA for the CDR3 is TGTGCCAGCAGCTTCCAGGGTCGGAACACTGAAGCTTTCTTT. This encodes CASSFQGRNTEAFF.

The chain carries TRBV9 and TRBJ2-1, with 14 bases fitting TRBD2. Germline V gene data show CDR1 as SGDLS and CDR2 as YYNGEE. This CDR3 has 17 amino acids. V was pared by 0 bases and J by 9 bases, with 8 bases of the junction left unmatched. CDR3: CASSVAGTSGGGVEQFF. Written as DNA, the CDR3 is TGTGCCAGCAGCGTAGCGGGGACTAGCGGGGGAGGAGTTGAGCAGTTCTTC.

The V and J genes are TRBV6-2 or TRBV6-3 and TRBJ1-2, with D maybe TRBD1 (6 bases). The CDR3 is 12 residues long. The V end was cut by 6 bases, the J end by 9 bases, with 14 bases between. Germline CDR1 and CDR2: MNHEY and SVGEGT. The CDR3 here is CASSPTGGRYTF. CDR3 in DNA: TGTGCCAGCAGCCCTACGGGGGGCCGCTACACCTTC.

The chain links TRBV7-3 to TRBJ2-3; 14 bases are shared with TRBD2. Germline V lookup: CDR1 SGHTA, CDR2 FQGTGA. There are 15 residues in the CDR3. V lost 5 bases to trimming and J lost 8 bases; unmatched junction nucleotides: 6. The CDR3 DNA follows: TGTGCCAGCAGCCCCGGGACTAGCGGGGGAAGTACGCAGTATTTT. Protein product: CASSPGTSGGSTQYF.

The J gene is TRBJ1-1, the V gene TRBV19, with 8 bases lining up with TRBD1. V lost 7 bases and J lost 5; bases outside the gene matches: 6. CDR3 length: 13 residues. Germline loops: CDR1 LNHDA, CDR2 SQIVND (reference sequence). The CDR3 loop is CASTRTGRTEAFF. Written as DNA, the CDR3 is TGTGCCAGTACCAGGACAGGGCGGACTGAAGCTTTCTTT.

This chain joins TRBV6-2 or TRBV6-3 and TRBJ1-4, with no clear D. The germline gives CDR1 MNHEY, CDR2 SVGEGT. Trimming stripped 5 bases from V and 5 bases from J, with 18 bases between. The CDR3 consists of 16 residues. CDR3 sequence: CASSNPHSGGNEKLFF. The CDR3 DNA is TGTGCCAGCAGTAACCCTCACAGCGGAGGGAATGAAAAACTGTTTTTT.

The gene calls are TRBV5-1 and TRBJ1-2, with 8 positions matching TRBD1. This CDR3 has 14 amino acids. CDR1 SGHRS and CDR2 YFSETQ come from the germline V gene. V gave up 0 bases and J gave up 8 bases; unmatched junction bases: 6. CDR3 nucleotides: TGCGCCAGCAGCTTGGGAGGACAGGGCTACGGCTACACCTTC. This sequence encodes CASSLGGQGYGYTF.

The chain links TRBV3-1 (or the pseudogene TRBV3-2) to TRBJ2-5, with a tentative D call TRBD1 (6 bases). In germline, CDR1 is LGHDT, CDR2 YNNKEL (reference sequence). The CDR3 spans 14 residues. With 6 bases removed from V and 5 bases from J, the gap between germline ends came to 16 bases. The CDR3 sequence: CASSGDISGETQYF. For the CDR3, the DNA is TGTGCCAGCAGTGGGGACATTTCTGGGGAGACCCAGTACTTC.

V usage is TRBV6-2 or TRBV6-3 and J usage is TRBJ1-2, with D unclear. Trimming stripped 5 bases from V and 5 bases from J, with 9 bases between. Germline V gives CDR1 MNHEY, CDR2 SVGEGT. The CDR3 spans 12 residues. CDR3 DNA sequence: TGTGCCAGCAGTCCGACGGTATATGGCTACACCTTC. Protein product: CASSPTVYGYTF.

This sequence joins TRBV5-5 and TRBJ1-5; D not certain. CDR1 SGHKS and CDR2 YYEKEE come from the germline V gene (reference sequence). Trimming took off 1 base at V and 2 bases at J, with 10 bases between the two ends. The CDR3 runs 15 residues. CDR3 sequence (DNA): TGTGCCAGCAGCTTGAGGCACAGTGGCAATCAGCCCCAGCATTTT. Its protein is CASSLRHSGNQPQHF.

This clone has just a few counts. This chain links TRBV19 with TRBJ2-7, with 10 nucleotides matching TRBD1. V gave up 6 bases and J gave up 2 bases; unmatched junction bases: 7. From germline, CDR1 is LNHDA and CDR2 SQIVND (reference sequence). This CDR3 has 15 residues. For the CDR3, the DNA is TGTGCCAGTAGCCTGGGACAGGGGCGTGCCTACGAGCAGTACTTC. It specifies CASSLGQGRAYEQYF.

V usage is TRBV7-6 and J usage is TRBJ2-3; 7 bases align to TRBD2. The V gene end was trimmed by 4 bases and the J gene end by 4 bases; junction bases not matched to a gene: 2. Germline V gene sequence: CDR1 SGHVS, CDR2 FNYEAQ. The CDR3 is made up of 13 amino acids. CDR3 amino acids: CASSYREADTQYF. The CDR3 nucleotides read TGTGCCAGCAGCTACCGGGAGGCAGATACGCAGTATTTT. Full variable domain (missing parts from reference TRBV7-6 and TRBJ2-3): GAGVSQSPRYKVTKRGQDVALRCDPISGHVSLYWYRQALGQGPEFLTYFNYEAQQDKSGLPNDRFSAERPEGSISTLTIQRTEQRDSAMYRCASSYREADTQYFGPGTRLTVL.

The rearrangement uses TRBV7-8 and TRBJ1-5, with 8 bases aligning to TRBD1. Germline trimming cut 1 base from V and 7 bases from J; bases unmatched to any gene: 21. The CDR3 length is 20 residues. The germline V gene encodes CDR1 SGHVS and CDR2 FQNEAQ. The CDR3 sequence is CASSLEGGVVGGQGGQPQHF. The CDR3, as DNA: TGTGCCAGCAGCTTAGAGGGGGGGGTTGTTGGAGGACAGGGTGGACAGCCCCAGCATTTT. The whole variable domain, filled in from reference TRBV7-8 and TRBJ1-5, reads GAGVSQSPRYKVAKRGQDVALRCDPISGHVSLFWYQQALGQGPEFLTYFQNEAQLDKSGLPSDRFFAERPEGSVSTLKIQRTQQEDSAVYLCASSLEGGVVGGQGGQPQHFGDGTRLSIL.

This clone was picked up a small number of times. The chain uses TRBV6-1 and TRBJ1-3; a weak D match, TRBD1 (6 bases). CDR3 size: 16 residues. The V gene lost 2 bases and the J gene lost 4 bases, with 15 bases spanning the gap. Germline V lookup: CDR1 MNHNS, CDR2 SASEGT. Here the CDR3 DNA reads TGTGCCAGCAGTGAAATGAGGGGCCAGGGGGGAAACACCATATATTTT. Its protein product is CASSEMRGQGGNTIYF.